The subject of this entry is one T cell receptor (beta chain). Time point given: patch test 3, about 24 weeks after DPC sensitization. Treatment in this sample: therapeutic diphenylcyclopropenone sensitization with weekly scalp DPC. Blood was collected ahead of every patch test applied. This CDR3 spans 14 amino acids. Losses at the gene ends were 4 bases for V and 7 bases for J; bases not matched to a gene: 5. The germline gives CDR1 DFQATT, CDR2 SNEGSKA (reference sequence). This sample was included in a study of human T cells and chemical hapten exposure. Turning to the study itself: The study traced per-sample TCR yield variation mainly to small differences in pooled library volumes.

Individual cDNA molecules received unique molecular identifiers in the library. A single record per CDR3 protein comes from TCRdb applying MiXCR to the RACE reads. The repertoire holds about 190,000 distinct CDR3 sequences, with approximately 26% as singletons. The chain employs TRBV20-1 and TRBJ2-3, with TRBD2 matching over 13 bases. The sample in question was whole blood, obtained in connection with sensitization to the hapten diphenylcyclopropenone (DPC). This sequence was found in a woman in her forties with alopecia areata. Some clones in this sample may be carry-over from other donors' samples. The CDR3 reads CSATGTSGIYTQYF. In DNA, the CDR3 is TGCAGTGCTACGGGGACTAGCGGGATTTATACGCAGTATTTT.